Below, 3 T cell receptor beta chains from the same sample are listed, as sequenced in a study of blood T cell repertoires in COVID-19. Profiling relied on immunoSEQ multiplex PCR, and the TCRdb table lists in-frame clones only, not all of them. Among some 19,000 clones listed, about 82% were seen once. The sequencing sample was made of peripheral blood. These receptors were taken from a man older than 75 with acute or convalescent COVID-19.

V is TRBV30 and J is TRBJ1-1; the D gene is possibly TRBD1 (5 bases). V was pared by 3 bases and J by 6 bases, with 17 bases between. The CDR3 has 14 amino acids. The V gene's germline CDR1 is GTSNPN and CDR2 SVGIG (reference sequence). The CDR3 spells CAWRETRQLAEAFF. The CDR3 nucleotides are TGTGCCTGGAGGGAGACCCGACAGTTGGCTGAAGCTTTCTTT.

The chain employs TRBV6-2 or TRBV6-3 and TRBJ2-7; tentatively, D is TRBD2 (6 bases). CDR1 MNHEY and CDR2 SVGEGT come from the germline V gene. This CDR3 is built from 13 residues. Trimming cost V 5 bases and J 2 bases, with 10 bases left between them. The CDR3 coding sequence is TGTGCCAGCAGTACGACTAGTCCCTACGAGCAGTACTTC. Translation gives CASSTTSPYEQYF.

V is TRBV7-8 and J is TRBJ1-2; D call uncertain. The V gene's germline CDR1 is SGHVS and CDR2 FQNEAQ. The ends were cut back, 0 bases at V and 8 bases at J, with 10 bases in the middle. This CDR3 is built from 13 residues. CDR3 loop: CASSLATGGGYTF. For the CDR3, the DNA is TGTGCCAGCAGCTTAGCGACCGGAGGCGGCTACACCTTC.